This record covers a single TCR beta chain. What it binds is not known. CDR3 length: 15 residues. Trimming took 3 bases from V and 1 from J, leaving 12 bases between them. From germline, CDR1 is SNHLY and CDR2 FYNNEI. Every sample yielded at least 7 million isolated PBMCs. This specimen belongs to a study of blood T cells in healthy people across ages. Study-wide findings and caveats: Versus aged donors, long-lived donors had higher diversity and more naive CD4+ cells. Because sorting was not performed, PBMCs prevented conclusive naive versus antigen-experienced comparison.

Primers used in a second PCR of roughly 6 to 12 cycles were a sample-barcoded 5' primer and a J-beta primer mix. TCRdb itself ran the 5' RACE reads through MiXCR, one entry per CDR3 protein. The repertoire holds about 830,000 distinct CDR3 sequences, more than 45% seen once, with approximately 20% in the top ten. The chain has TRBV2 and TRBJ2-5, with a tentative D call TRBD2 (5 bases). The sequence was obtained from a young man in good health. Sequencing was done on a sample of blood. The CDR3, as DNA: TGTGCCAGCAGTGACACCGAGGACTTCCAAGAGACCCAGTACTTC. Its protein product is CASSDTEDFQETQYF. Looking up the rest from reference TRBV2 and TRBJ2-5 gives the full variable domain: EPEVTQTPSHQVTQMGQEVILRCVPISNHLYFYWYRQILGQKVEFLVSFYNNEISEKSEIFDDQFSVERPDGSNFTLKIRSTKLEDSAMYFCASSDTEDFQETQYFGPGTRLLVL.